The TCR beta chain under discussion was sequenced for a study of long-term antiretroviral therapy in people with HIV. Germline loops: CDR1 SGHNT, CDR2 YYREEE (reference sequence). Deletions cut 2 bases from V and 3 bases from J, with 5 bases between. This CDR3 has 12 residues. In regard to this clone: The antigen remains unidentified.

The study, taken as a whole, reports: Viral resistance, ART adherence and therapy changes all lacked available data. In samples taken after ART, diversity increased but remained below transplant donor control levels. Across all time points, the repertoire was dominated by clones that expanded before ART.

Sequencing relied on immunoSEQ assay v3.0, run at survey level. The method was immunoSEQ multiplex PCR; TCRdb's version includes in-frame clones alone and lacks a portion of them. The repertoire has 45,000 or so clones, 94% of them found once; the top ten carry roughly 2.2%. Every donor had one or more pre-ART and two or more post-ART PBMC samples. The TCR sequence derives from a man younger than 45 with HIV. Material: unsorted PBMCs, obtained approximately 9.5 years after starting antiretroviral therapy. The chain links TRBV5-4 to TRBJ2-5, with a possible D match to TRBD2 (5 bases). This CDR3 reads CASSFSEETQYF. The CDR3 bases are TGTGCCAGCAGCTTTAGCGAAGAGACCCAGTACTTC.